This T cell receptor (beta chain) was recorded in a study of T cell therapy after organ transplantation. Across the whole study: Up to 6 doses were given at 2-week intervals.

Germline V gene sequence: CDR1 SGHAT, CDR2 FQNNGV. V was shortened by 1 base and J by 14 bases, with 20 bases between the two germline ends. This CDR3 region has 14 residues. Time point in this sample: 4-8 weeks after completion of therapy. This table comes from immunoSEQ multiplex PCR, and its TCRdb copy is limited to in-frame clones, with some not included. The sample shows fewer than 25,000 clones, about four fifths of them seen only once. Comment on this clone: Its matching antigen is unknown.

The chain joins TRBV11-2 to TRBJ1-2, with a weak D call TRBD1 (6 bases). The sample in question was CD8+ T cells from blood, obtained after autologous CMV-specific T cell therapy. The sequence was obtained from a human patient who had received a solid organ transplant and had CMV disease. Part of the T cell pool may stem from the graft donor. Here the CDR3 reads CASSLGGTRGDKTF. The CDR3 coding sequence is TGTGCCAGCAGCTTAGGAGGGACAAGGGGGGATAAGACCTTC.